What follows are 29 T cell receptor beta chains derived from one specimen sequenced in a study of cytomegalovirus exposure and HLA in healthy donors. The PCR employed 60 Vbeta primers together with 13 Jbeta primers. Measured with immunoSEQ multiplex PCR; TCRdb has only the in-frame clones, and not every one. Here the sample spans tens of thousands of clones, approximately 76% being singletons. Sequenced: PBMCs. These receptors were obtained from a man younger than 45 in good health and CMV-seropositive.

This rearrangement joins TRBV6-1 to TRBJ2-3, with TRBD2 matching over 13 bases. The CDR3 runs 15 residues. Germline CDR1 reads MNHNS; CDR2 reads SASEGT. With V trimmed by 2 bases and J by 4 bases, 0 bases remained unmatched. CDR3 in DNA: TGTGCCAGCAGTGAAACTAGCGGGGGGGCAGATACGCAGTATTTT. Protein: CASSETSGGADTQYF.

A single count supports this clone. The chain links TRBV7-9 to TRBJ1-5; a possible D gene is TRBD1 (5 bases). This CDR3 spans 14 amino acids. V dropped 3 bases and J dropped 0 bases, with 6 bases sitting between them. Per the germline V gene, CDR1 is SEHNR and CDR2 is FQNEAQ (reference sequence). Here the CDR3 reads CASSFGASNQPQHF. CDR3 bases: TGTGCCAGCAGCTTTGGGGCTAGCAATCAGCCCCAGCATTTT.

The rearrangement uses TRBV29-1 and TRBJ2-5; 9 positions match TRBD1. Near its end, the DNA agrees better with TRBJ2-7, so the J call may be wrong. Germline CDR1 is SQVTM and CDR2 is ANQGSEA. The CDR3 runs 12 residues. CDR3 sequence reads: CSVRQGAYEQYF. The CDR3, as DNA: TGCAGCGTCCGACAGGGGGCCTACGAGCAGTACTTC.

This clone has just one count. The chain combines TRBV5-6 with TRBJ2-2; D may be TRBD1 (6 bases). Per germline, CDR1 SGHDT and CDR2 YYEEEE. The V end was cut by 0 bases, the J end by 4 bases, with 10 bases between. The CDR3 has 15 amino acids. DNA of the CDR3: TGTGCCAGCAGCTTGGTGGGCAGGGGCACCGGGGAGCTGTTTTTT. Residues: CASSLVGRGTGELFF. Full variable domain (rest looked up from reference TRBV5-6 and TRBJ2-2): DAGVTQSPTHLIKTRGQQVTLRCSPKSGHDTVSWYQQALGQGPQFIFQYYEEEERQRGNFPDRFSGHQFPNYSSELNVNALLLGDSALYLCASSLVGRGTGELFFGEGSRLTVL.

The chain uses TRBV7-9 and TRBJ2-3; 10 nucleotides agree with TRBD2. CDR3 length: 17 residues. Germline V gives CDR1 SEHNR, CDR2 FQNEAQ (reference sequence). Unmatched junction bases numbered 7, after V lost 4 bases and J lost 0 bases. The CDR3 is CASSSRTSGQSTDTQYF. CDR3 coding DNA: TGTGCCAGCAGCTCCAGGACTAGCGGACAGAGCACAGATACGCAGTATTTT.

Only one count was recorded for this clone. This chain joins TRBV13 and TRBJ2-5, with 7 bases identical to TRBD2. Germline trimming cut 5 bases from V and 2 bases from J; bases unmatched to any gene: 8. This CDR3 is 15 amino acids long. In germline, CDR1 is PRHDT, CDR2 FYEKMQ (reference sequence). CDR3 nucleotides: TGTGCCAGCAGCATCCGGGACTACTTTCAAGAGACCCAGTACTTC. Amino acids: CASSIRDYFQETQYF. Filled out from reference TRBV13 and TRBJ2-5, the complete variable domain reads AAGVIQSPRHLIKEKRETATLKCYPIPRHDTVYWYQQGPGQDPQFLISFYEKMQSDKGSIPDRFSAQQFSDYHSELNMSSLELGDSALYFCASSIRDYFQETQYFGPGTRLLVL.

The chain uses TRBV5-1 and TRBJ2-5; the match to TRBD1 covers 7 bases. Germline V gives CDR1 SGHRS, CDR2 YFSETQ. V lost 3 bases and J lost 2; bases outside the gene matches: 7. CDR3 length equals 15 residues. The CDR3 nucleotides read TGCGCCAGCAGCTACCGGGACAGTATTCAAGAGACCCAGTACTTC. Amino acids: CASSYRDSIQETQYF.

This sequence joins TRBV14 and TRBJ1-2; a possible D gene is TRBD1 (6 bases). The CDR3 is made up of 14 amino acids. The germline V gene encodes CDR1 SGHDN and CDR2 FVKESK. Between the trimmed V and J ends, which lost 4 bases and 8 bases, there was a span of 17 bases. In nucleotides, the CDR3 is TGTGCCAGCAGCCCTGGGGGCCCCGCCCAAGGCTACACCTTC. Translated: CASSPGGPAQGYTF. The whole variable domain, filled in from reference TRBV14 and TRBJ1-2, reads EAGVTQFPSHSVIEKGQTVTLRCDPISGHDNLYWYRRVMGKEIKFLLHFVKESKQDESGMPNNRFLAERTGGTYSTLKVQPAELEDSGVYFCASSPGGPAQGYTFGSGTRLTVV.

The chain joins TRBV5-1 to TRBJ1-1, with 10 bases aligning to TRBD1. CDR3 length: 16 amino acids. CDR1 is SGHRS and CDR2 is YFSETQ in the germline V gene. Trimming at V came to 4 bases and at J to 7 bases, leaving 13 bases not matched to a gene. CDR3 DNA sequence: TGCGCCAGCAGCCTAGGGACAGGGGCCCGAGGTGGTGAAGCTTTCTTT. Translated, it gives CASSLGTGARGGEAFF.

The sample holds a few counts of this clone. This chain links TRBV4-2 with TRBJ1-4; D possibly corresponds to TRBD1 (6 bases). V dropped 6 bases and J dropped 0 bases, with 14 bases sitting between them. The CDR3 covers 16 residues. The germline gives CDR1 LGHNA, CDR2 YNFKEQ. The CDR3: CASREQTGTTNEKLFF. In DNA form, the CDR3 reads TGTGCCAGCAGGGAACAAACAGGGACAACTAATGAAAAACTGTTTTTT.

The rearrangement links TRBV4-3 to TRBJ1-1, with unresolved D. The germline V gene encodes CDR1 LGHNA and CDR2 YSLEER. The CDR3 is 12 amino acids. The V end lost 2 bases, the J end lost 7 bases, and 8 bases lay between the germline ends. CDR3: CASSQYDSEAFF. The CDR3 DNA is TGCGCCAGCAGCCAATACGATAGTGAAGCTTTCTTT.

DNA of the CDR3: TGTGCCAGTAGTATTTCTGAGGGGGCGGATGAAAAACTGTTTTTT. It specifies CASSISEGADEKLFF. The chain links TRBV19 to TRBJ1-4, with 7 bases matching TRBD1. In germline, CDR1 is LNHDA, CDR2 SQIVND (reference sequence). The CDR3 has 15 amino acids. The J segment lost 6 bases and the V segment lost 3 bases, leaving 7 bases of the junction unmatched.

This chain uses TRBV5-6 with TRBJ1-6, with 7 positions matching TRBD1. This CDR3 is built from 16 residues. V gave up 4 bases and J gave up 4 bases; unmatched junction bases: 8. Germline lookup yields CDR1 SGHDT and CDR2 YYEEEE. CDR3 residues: CASSTRTGGYNSPLHF. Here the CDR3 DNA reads TGTGCCAGCAGCACGAGGACAGGCGGTTATAATTCACCCCTCCACTTT.

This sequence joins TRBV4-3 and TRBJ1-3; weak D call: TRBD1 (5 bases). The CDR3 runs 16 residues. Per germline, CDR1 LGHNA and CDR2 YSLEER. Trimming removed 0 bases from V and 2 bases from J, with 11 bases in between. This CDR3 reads CASSQDMGGTGNTIYF. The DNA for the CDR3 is TGCGCCAGCAGCCAAGATATGGGGGGTACTGGAAACACCATATATTTT.

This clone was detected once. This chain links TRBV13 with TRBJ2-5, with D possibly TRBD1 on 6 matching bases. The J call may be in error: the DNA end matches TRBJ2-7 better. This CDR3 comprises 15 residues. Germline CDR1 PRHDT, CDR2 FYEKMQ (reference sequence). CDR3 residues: CASSLASRGKVEQYF. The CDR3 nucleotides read TGTGCCAGCAGCTTAGCGTCCAGGGGAAAGGTCGAGCAGTACTTC.

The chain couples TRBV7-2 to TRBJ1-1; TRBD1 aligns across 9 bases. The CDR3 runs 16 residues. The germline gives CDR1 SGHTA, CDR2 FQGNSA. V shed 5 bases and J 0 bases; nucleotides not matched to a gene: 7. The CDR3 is CASSHPTGGVNTEAFF. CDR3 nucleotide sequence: TGTGCCAGCAGCCACCCGACAGGGGGGGTGAACACTGAAGCTTTCTTT.

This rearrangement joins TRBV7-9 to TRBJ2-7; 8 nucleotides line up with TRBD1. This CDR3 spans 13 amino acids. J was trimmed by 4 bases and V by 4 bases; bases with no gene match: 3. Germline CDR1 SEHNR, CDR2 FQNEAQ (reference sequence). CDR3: CASSSGGPYEQYF. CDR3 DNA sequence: TGTGCCAGCAGCTCAGGGGGCCCGTACGAGCAGTACTTC. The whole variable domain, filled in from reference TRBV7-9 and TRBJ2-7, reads DTGVSQNPRHKITKRGQNVTFRCDPISEHNRLYWYRQTLGQGPEFLTYFQNEAQLEKSRLLSDRFSAERPKGSFSTLEIQRTEQGDSAMYLCASSSGGPYEQYFGPGTRLTVT.

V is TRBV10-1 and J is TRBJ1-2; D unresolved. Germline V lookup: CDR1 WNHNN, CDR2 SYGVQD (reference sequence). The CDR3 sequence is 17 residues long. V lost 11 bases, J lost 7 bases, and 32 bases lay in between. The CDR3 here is CAGLHASVPYEAFGYTF. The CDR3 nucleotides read TGCGCCGGGTTACACGCAAGTGTACCCTATGAGGCATTTGGCTACACCTTC.

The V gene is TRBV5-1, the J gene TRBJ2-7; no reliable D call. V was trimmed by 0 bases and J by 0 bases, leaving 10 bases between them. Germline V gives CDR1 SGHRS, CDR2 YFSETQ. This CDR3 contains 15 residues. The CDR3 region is CASSLESRNSYEQYF. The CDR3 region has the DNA TGCGCCAGCAGCTTGGAGAGCAGGAACTCCTACGAGCAGTACTTC.

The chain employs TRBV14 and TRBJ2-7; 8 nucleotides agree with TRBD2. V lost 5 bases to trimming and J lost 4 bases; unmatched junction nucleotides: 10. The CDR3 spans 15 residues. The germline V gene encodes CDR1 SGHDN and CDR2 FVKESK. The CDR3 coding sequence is TGTGCCAGCAGCACGAGAGCGGGGGCCCTTTACGAGCAGTACTTC. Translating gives CASSTRAGALYEQYF.

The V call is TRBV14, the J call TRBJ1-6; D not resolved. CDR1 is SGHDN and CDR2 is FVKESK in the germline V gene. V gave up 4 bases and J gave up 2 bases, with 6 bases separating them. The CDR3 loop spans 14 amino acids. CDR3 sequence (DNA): TGTGCCAGCAGCCGACAAGCCTATAATTCACCCCTCCACTTT. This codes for CASSRQAYNSPLHF.

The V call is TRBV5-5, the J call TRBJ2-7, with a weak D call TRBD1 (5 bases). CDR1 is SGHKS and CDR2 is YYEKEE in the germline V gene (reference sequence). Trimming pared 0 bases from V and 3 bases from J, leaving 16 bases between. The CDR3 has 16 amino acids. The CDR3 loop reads CASSLEAWQGGYEQYF. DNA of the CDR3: TGTGCCAGCAGCTTGGAGGCTTGGCAGGGCGGCTACGAGCAGTACTTC.

The CDR3 protein is CAAQFGDRAADTQYF. Written as DNA, the CDR3 is TGTGCCGCCCAGTTTGGGGACAGGGCAGCAGATACGCAGTATTTT. The chain uses TRBV5-5 and TRBJ2-3; 9 positions match TRBD1. Germline CDR1 is SGHKS and CDR2 is YYEKEE (reference sequence). CDR3 length equals 15 residues. V lost 10 bases to trimming and J lost 4 bases; unmatched junction nucleotides: 13. Drawing the rest from reference TRBV5-5 and TRBJ2-3, the complete variable domain is DAGVTQSPTHLIKTRGQQVTLRCSPISGHKSVSWYQQVLGQGPQFIFQYYEKEERGRGNFPDRFSARQFPNYSSELNVNALLLGDSALYLCAAQFGDRAADTQYFGPGTRLTVL.

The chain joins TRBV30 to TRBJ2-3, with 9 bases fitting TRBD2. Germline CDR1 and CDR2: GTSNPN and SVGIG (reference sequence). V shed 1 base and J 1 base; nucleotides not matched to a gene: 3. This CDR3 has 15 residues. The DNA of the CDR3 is TGTGCCTGGAGTGGCGAGCGGGGGGGCACAGATACGCAGTATTTT. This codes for CAWSGERGGTDTQYF.

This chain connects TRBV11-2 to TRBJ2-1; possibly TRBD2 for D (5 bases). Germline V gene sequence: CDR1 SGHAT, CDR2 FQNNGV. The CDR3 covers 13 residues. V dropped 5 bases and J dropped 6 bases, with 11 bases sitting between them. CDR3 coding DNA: TGTGCCAGCAGCCTCGGGATAATCAATGAGCAGTTCTTC. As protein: CASSLGIINEQFF.

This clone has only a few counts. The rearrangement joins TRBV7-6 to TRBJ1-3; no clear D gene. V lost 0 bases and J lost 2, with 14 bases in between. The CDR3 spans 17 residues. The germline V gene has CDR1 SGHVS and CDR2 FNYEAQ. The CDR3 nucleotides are TGTGCCAGCAGCTTAGCGGGAGCCGTGTCGACTGGAAACACCATATATTTT. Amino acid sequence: CASSLAGAVSTGNTIYF. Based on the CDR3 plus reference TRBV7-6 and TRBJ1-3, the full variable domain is GAGVSQSPRYKVTKRGQDVALRCDPISGHVSLYWYRQALGQGPEFLTYFNYEAQQDKSGLPNDRFSAERPEGSISTLTIQRTEQRDSAMYRCASSLAGAVSTGNTIYFGEGSWLTVV.

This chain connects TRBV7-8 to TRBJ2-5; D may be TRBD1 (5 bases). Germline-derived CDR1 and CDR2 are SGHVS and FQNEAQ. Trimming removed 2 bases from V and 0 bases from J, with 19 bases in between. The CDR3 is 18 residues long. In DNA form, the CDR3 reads TGTGCCAGCAGCTTAAGAGTGACAGAACTCCGATACCAAGAGACCCAGTACTTC. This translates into CASSLRVTELRYQETQYF.

This CDR3 is CASSLGPLEQETQYF. CDR3 coding DNA: TGTGCCAGCAGCTTAGGCCCCCTAGAACAAGAGACCCAGTACTTC. The V and J genes are TRBV13 and TRBJ2-5, with no clear D. CDR1 PRHDT and CDR2 FYEKMQ come from the germline V gene (reference sequence). Trimming left V 0 bases short and J 2 bases short, with 10 bases between. CDR3 length equals 15 residues.

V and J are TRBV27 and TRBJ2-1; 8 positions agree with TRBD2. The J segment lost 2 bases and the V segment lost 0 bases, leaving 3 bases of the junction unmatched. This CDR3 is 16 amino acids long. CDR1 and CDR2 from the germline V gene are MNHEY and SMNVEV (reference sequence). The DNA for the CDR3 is TGTGCCAGCAGTTTATCTGGGCGGGGGGCCTACAATGAGCAGTTCTTC. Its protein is CASSLSGRGAYNEQFF.